The 24 T cell receptor beta chains in this list originate from one sample, sequenced in a study of blood T cell repertoires in COVID-19. Measured with immunoSEQ multiplex PCR; TCRdb has only the in-frame clones, and not every one. The sample has roughly 79,000 clones, around 88% seen once. The specimen sequenced was peripheral blood. The source is a woman over 75 with active or convalescent COVID-19.

The chain employs TRBV7-2 and TRBJ1-2, with D hard to call. Per the germline V gene, CDR1 is SGHTA and CDR2 is FQGNSA. This CDR3 comprises 12 residues. V was pared by 4 bases and J by 7 bases, with 10 bases between. In DNA, the CDR3 is TGTGCCAGCAGCTCCAGCGGGGTTGGCTACACCTTC. Amino acids: CASSSSGVGYTF.

V usage is TRBV19 and J usage is TRBJ2-3; TRBD1 matches at 10 bases. This CDR3 has 16 amino acids. CDR1 and CDR2 from the germline V gene are LNHDA and SQIVND (reference sequence). With 4 bases clipped from V and 3 bases from J, the junction kept 7 bases outside the gene matches. CDR3 in amino acids: CASSKGQGRATDTQYF. The CDR3, as DNA: TGTGCCAGTAGTAAGGGACAGGGGAGAGCGACAGATACGCAGTATTTT.

The V and J genes are TRBV9 and TRBJ2-1, with 12 bases that match TRBD2. Germline CDR1 SGDLS, CDR2 YYNGEE. The V segment lost 0 bases and the J segment 5 bases; nucleotides outside the gene matches: 6. The CDR3 is 17 residues long. The chain's CDR3 is CASSVDPRTSGNNEQFF. The DNA for the CDR3 is TGTGCCAGCAGCGTAGACCCCCGGACTAGCGGGAACAATGAGCAGTTCTTC.

V usage is TRBV7-2 and J usage is TRBJ1-3; TRBD1 agrees at 8 bases. CDR3 length: 17 amino acids. V trimming: 0 bases; J trimming: 4 bases; junction bases outside the gene matches: 8. Germline V gives CDR1 SGHTA, CDR2 FQGNSA. The CDR3 DNA is TGTGCCAGCAGCTTAGCGGGTCAGGGGGCAAGAGGAAACACCATATATTTT. As protein: CASSLAGQGARGNTIYF.

V usage is TRBV2 and J usage is TRBJ2-1; weak D call: TRBD2 (5 bases). This CDR3 comprises 13 residues. Germline CDR1 is SNHLY and CDR2 is FYNNEI. V lost 3 bases and J 12 bases, leaving 15 bases between the germline ends. The CDR3 is CASSDVAGLVQFF. CDR3 nucleotide sequence: TGTGCCAGCAGTGACGTTGCGGGCCTGGTGCAGTTCTTC.

This clone was seen a handful of times. The J gene is TRBJ2-7, the V gene TRBV28; no firm D call. The V gene's germline CDR1 is MDHEN and CDR2 SYDVKM. V lost 5 bases and J 4 bases, leaving 6 bases between the germline ends. The CDR3 runs to 11 residues. DNA for the CDR3: TGTGCCAGCAGTCCACTTTACGAGCAGTACTTC. Residues: CASSPLYEQYF.

The gene calls are TRBV28 and TRBJ2-3; unclear D gene. This CDR3 contains 11 residues. Germline CDR1 and CDR2: MDHEN and SYDVKM. Trimming pared 11 bases from V and 2 bases from J, leaving 8 bases between. The CDR3 sequence is CASLTTDTQYF. The CDR3 DNA sequence: TGTGCCTCTCTAACCACAGATACGCAGTATTTT.

This clone has more than one count but fewer than ten. The chain combines TRBV5-6 with TRBJ2-7, with TRBD1 as a possible D gene (6 bases). From germline, CDR1 is SGHDT and CDR2 YYEEEE. Trimming cost V 4 bases and J 2 bases, with 19 bases left between them. CDR3 length: 16 amino acids. CDR3 coding DNA: TGTGCCAGCAGCGGGGGCCTATACACCCAGCCCTACGAGCAGTACTTC. It translates to CASSGGLYTQPYEQYF.

The rearrangement links TRBV27 to TRBJ2-7; 7 bases align to TRBD2. Looked up from germline, CDR1 is MNHEY and CDR2 is SMNVEV (reference sequence). CDR3 size: 14 residues. Trimming at V came to 4 bases and at J to 0 bases, leaving 3 bases not matched to a gene. The CDR3 DNA follows: TGTGCCAGCAGTTATCGGGGGGTCTCCTACGAGCAGTACTTC. Amino acid sequence: CASSYRGVSYEQYF.

This clone was counted many times. The chain employs TRBV5-1 and TRBJ1-2, with 7 bases matching TRBD1. Germline V gene sequence: CDR1 SGHRS, CDR2 YFSETQ. V was pared by 3 bases and J by 0 bases, with 14 bases of the junction left unmatched. The CDR3 extends over 18 amino acids. CDR3 residues: CASSWGEAGGLANYGYTF. In DNA, the CDR3 is TGCGCCAGCAGCTGGGGCGAGGCAGGGGGTCTAGCTAACTATGGCTACACCTTC.

The CDR3 sequence: CATSRAIGTGGYEQFF. Here the CDR3 DNA reads TGTGCCACCAGCAGAGCCATCGGGACAGGGGGCTATGAGCAGTTCTTC. V gene TRBV15 combines with J gene TRBJ2-1, with 12 bases that match TRBD1. Germline V lookup: CDR1 LNHNV, CDR2 YYDKDF (reference sequence). The CDR3 spans 16 residues. The V segment lost 1 base and the J segment 8 bases; nucleotides outside the gene matches: 6.

This clone has only one observation. The chain uses TRBV12-3 or TRBV12-4 and TRBJ1-2; no clear D. V was trimmed by 4 bases and J by 1 base, leaving 7 bases between them. This CDR3 region has 13 residues. CDR3 coding DNA: TGTGCCAGCAGTTCTCGACATAACTATGGCTACACCTTC. Translation gives CASSSRHNYGYTF.

The chain is built from TRBV5-5 and TRBJ2-2; D might be TRBD1 (6 bases). This CDR3 is 14 amino acids long. Germline CDR1 reads SGHKS; CDR2 reads YYEKEE (reference sequence). Between the trimmed V and J ends, which lost 4 bases and 5 bases, there was a span of 12 bases. The CDR3 nucleotides are TGTGCCAGCAGCCAAACAGGGAGAACCGGGGAGCTGTTTTTT. Its translation: CASSQTGRTGELFF.

DNA of the CDR3: TGTGCCAGCAGCGTAGGAAGCGAATTATCCTACGAGCAGTACTTC. Residues: CASSVGSELSYEQYF. This chain joins TRBV9 and TRBJ2-7; no clear D. CDR3 size: 15 residues. V shed 0 bases and J shed 1 base, with 11 bases lying between them. The germline gives CDR1 SGDLS, CDR2 YYNGEE.

V gene TRBV30 combines with J gene TRBJ2-6; 7 nucleotides align to TRBD1. The length of the CDR3 is 14 residues. Germline CDR1 reads GTSNPN; CDR2 reads SVGIG (reference sequence). V trimming: 3 bases; J trimming: 2 bases; junction bases outside the gene matches: 1. The CDR3 DNA reads TGTGCCTGGAGGACAGGGACTGGGGCCAACGTCCTGACTTTC. Protein product: CAWRTGTGANVLTF. The full variable domain, in which reference TRBV30 and TRBJ2-6 provide the parts outside the CDR3, is SQTIHQWPATLVQPVGSPLSLECTVEGTSNPNLYWYRQAAGRGLQLLFYSVGIGQISSEVPQNLSASRPQDRQFILSSKKLLLSDSGFYLCAWRTGTGANVLTFGAGSRLTVL.

The V call is TRBV5-1, the J call TRBJ2-2, with 7 bases lining up with TRBD1. Trimming at V came to 4 bases and at J to 4 bases, leaving 10 bases not matched to a gene. The CDR3 contains 16 residues. The germline V gene has CDR1 SGHRS and CDR2 YFSETQ. The CDR3 region has the DNA TGCGCCAGCAGCATACAGGGGCCCTTGCTCACCGGGGAGCTGTTTTTT. Its translation: CASSIQGPLLTGELFF. The full variable domain, rest sourced from reference TRBV5-1 and TRBJ2-2, is KAGVTQTPRYLIKTRGQQVTLSCSPISGHRSVSWYQQTPGQGLQFLFEYFSETQRNKGNFPGRFSGRQFSNSRSEMNVSTLELGDSALYLCASSIQGPLLTGELFFGEGSRLTVL.

The chain joins TRBV5-1 to TRBJ2-5; TRBD1 matches 7 bases. This CDR3 is 12 amino acids long. Per germline, CDR1 SGHRS and CDR2 YFSETQ. Unmatched junction bases numbered 3, after V lost 5 bases and J lost 5 bases. The CDR3 sequence: CASSSTGETQYF. Here the CDR3 DNA reads TGCGCCAGCAGTTCGACAGGGGAGACCCAGTACTTC. The variable domain in full, completed from reference TRBV5-1 and TRBJ2-5, reads KAGVTQTPRYLIKTRGQQVTLSCSPISGHRSVSWYQQTPGQGLQFLFEYFSETQRNKGNFPGRFSGRQFSNSRSEMNVSTLELGDSALYLCASSSTGETQYFGPGTRLLVL.

The V call is TRBV18, the J call TRBJ1-2; 12 nucleotides match TRBD1. Losses at the gene ends were 7 bases for V and 8 bases for J; bases not matched to a gene: 8. Germline V CDR1 and CDR2: KGHSH, LQKENI. The CDR3 has 14 amino acids. This chain's CDR3 is CASYIGTGGDGYTF. The CDR3 nucleotides read TGTGCCAGCTACATCGGGACAGGGGGCGACGGCTACACCTTC.

The chain links TRBV3-1 (or the pseudogene TRBV3-2) to TRBJ1-3; D may be TRBD1 (5 bases). Per the germline V gene, CDR1 is LGHDT and CDR2 is YNNKEL (reference sequence). V dropped 4 bases and J dropped 4 bases, with 14 bases sitting between them. This CDR3 contains 15 residues. The CDR3: CASSLRWGEGNTIYF. Here the CDR3 DNA reads TGTGCCAGCAGCCTTCGGTGGGGGGAAGGAAACACCATATATTTT.

V gene TRBV5-4 combines with J gene TRBJ2-7, with D possibly being TRBD1 (5 bases). V lost 4 bases and J lost 5, with 13 bases in between. The germline V gene encodes CDR1 SGHNT and CDR2 YYREEE (reference sequence). The CDR3 contains 13 residues. CDR3 residues: CASSRRGAHEQYF. The CDR3 DNA is TGTGCCAGCAGCCGAAGGGGTGCCCACGAGCAGTACTTC. Based on the CDR3 plus reference TRBV5-4 and TRBJ2-7, the full variable domain is ETGVTQSPTHLIKTRGQQVTLRCSSQSGHNTVSWYQQALGQGPQFIFQYYREEENGRGNFPPRFSGLQFPNYSSELNVNALELDDSALYLCASSRRGAHEQYFGPGTRLTVT.

The V gene is TRBV10-3, the J gene TRBJ1-5; weak D call: TRBD1 (5 bases). The CDR3 has 13 amino acids. V dropped 4 bases and J dropped 7 bases, with 11 bases sitting between them. Germline assignment: CDR1 ENHRY and CDR2 SYGVKD. This CDR3 reads CAISATQAQPQHF. The CDR3 bases are TGTGCCATCAGTGCGACACAGGCCCAGCCCCAGCATTTT.

The V call is TRBV28, the J call TRBJ2-2, with TRBD2 matching over 10 bases. V lost 7 bases, J lost 7 bases, and 12 bases stayed unmatched. Germline V CDR1 and CDR2: MDHEN, SYDVKM. CDR3 length: 16 amino acids. CDR3: CASKPAGTSDYGELFF. CDR3 DNA sequence: TGTGCCAGCAAACCCGCCGGGACTAGCGATTACGGGGAGCTGTTTTTT.

V usage is TRBV14 and J usage is TRBJ2-2; D may be TRBD2 (5 bases). The CDR3 contains 13 residues. CDR1 is SGHDN, CDR2 FVKESK, per germline. Trimming removed 2 bases from V and 5 bases from J, with 6 bases in between. Here the CDR3 reads CASSQRGTGELFF. The CDR3 region has the DNA TGTGCCAGCAGCCAACGAGGGACCGGGGAGCTGTTTTTT.

The chain carries TRBV28 and TRBJ1-2, with TRBD1 as a possible D gene (6 bases). V shed 5 bases and J shed 4 bases, with 14 bases lying between them. This CDR3 comprises 14 residues. CDR1 MDHEN and CDR2 SYDVKM come from the germline V gene. The CDR3 sequence: CASSTPGAGYGYTF. The DNA for the CDR3 is TGTGCCAGCAGTACCCCAGGGGCCGGCTATGGCTACACCTTC.